This T cell receptor (beta chain) is from a study of cytomegalovirus exposure and HLA in healthy donors. Study summary: The use of the same platform for the approximately 130 validation repertoires and the roughly 680 first-cohort repertoires was reported by a later analysis. Regarding the study as a whole: Researchers counted 150 to 200 TCR beta chains as cytomegalovirus-associated. Confirmation in vitro established that a few CMV-associated chains were specific for CMV antigens.

The assay was immunoSEQ multiplex PCR, and TCRdb's table has in-frame clones only and misses some. This table has some 120,000 clones, 88% appearing once. The donors were part of the validation cohort, which consisted of approximately 110 subjects and was separate from the first cohort of roughly 620 subjects. With respect to this clone: Its antigen is unknown.

Trimming cost V 5 bases and J 3 bases, with 26 bases left between them. The length of the CDR3 is 18 residues. CDR1 and CDR2 (germline): PRHDT, FYEKMQ (reference sequence). Sequencing was done on a sample of PBMCs. The chain uses TRBV13 and TRBJ2-7; tentative D call: TRBD1 (5 bases). This receptor was taken from a man aged 25 to 45 in good health and CMV-seronegative. This chain's CDR3 is CASSVVGLGTGIIYEQYF. In DNA form, the CDR3 reads TGTGCCAGCAGCGTTGTTGGCCTTGGAACAGGAATAATCTACGAGCAGTACTTC.